These T cell receptor beta chains were read from a single sample in a study of T cells after posttransplantation cyclophosphamide. Only in-frame clones appear in the TCRdb table, and some are missing; sequencing was by immunoSEQ multiplex PCR. Among 28,000 or so clones listed, about nine tenths were seen once. The source material was PBMCs. All receptors come from a man aged 45-60 years. Both conserved end residues are part of each CDR3. D genes are given only for firm matches. For some rows the clone size is stated as once, few or many, or as a class when expanded; others skip it.

j_call clone_size d_call v_call cdr3_aa cdr3_nt
TRBJ2-2 - - TRBV10-3 CAISYYGELFF TGTGCCATCAGTTACTACGGGGAGCTGTTTTTT
TRBJ2-1 - TRBD1 TRBV5-1 CASKGTGDYNEQFF TGCGCCAGCAAAGGGACAGGTGACTACAATGAGCAGTTCTTC
TRBJ1-1 few - TRBV19 CATSDSLYTEAFF TGTGCCACCTCAGACTCACTCTACACTGAAGCTTTCTTT
TRBJ2-1 - TRBD2 TRBV19 CASSINSGRNNEQFF TGTGCCAGTAGTATTAACAGCGGGAGGAACAATGAGCAGTTCTTC
TRBJ1-1 once TRBD1 TRBV4-2 CASSHRGRDTEAFF TGTGCCAGCTCACACAGGGGGCGCGACACTGAAGCTTTCTTT
TRBJ2-1 few - TRBV7-8 CASSLGGLREQFF TGTGCCAGCAGCTTAGGGGGACTCCGTGAGCAGTTCTTC
TRBJ1-2 once - TRBV29-1 CSVEEGPGGGYTF TGCAGCGTTGAAGAGGGGCCAGGTGGGGGCTACACCTTC
TRBJ1-1 - TRBD1 TRBV5-6 CASSFWDRPRTEAFF TGTGCCAGCAGCTTCTGGGACAGACCCCGCACTGAAGCTTTCTTT
TRBJ2-5 - - TRBV6-5 CASSRTGWEETQYF TGTGCCAGCAGTCGGACGGGGTGGGAAGAGACCCAGTACTTC
TRBJ2-5 - TRBD2 TRBV6-5 CASSPAGVETQYF TGTGCCAGCAGCCCAGCGGGAGTGGAGACCCAGTACTTC
TRBJ2-5 - TRBD1 TRBV2 CASSGQGYQETQYF TGTGCCAGCAGCGGACAGGGCTATCAAGAGACCCAGTACTTC
TRBJ1-1 - - TRBV11-3 CASSLQMNTEAFF TGTGCCAGCAGCTTACAGATGAACACTGAAGCTTTCTTT
TRBJ1-2 - - TRBV6-6 CASSQRGGGNYGYTF TGTGCCAGCAGTCAAAGGGGTGGAGGGAACTATGGCTACACCTTC
TRBJ1-3 - - TRBV30 CAWSSGAGSNTIYF TGTGCCTGGAGTTCCGGAGCCGGGTCGAACACCATATATTTT
TRBJ2-1 - TRBD1 TRBV10-1 CASGGQGSYNEQFF TGCGCCAGCGGCGGACAGGGCAGTTACAATGAGCAGTTCTTC
TRBJ1-5 - - TRBV18 CASSPEGQPQHF TGTGCCAGCTCCCCAGAGGGTCAGCCCCAGCATTTT
TRBJ2-2 once TRBD1 TRBV10-3 CAIMTGQENTGELFF TGTGCCATCATGACAGGACAGGAAAACACCGGGGAGCTGTTTTTT
TRBJ2-7 - - TRBV29-1 CSVVVRSEQYF TGCAGCGTTGTCGTTCGGTCCGAGCAGTACTTC
TRBJ1-6 - TRBD1 TRBV27 CASSRYRGDSPLHF TGTGCCAGCAGCCGTTACAGGGGAGACTCACCCCTCCACTTT
TRBJ2-5 - - TRBV7-2 CASSLRREETQYF TGTGCCAGCAGCTTAAGGAGGGAGGAGACCCAGTACTTC
TRBJ1-2 - TRBD1 TRBV28 CATVRTGNYGYTF TGTGCCACCGTTAGGACAGGGAATTATGGCTACACCTTC
TRBJ1-1 - - TRBV10-1 CASSEWGRTLFF TGCGCCAGCAGTGAGTGGGGCCGAACACTTTTCTTT
TRBJ2-7 - TRBD2 TRBV11-3 CASSPGLALSYEQYF TGTGCCAGCAGCCCCGGACTAGCGCTGTCCTACGAGCAGTACTTC
TRBJ1-2 - TRBD1 TRBV25-1 CASSDPSYTGVYGYTF TGTGCCAGCAGTGATCCCAGCTATACAGGGGTCTATGGCTACACCTTC
TRBJ2-1 - - TRBV12-5 CASGLHNEQFF TGTGCTAGTGGTCTACACAATGAGCAGTTCTTC
TRBJ1-1 - TRBD1 TRBV6-1 CASKQGPYTEAFF TGTGCCAGCAAACAGGGGCCCTACACTGAAGCTTTCTTT
TRBJ2-7 - - TRBV11-2 CASSPRFYEQYF TGTGCCAGCTCCCCACGGTTCTACGAGCAGTACTTC
TRBJ2-4 - TRBD1 TRBV5-1 CASSLEVQGAKNIQYF TGCGCCAGCAGCTTGGAAGTACAGGGGGCCAAAAACATTCAGTACTTC
TRBJ1-1 few - TRBV9 CASSIRPGVGTEAFF TGTGCCAGCAGCATTCGACCAGGGGTCGGCACTGAAGCTTTCTTT
TRBJ2-5 - - TRBV29-1 CSVDSGEKTQYF TGCAGCGTTGACTCCGGGGAGAAGACCCAGTACTTC
TRBJ2-1 - TRBD1 TRBV29-1 CSVIEQGFYNEQFF TGCAGCGTTATCGAACAGGGGTTCTACAATGAGCAGTTCTTC
TRBJ1-2 once - TRBV19 CASSITRGTRNRYTF TGTGCCAGTAGTATCACGAGGGGGACGCGAAATCGCTACACCTTC
TRBJ2-3 - - TRBV7-2 CASSSGPGSDTQYF TGTGCCAGCAGCTCAGGGCCCGGGTCAGATACGCAGTATTTT
TRBJ1-6 - - TRBV11-2 CASSPDGDSPLHF TGTGCCAGCAGCCCAGATGGAGATTCACCCCTCCACTTT
TRBJ2-2 few - TRBV19 CASSVDLPGELFF TGTGCCAGTAGCGTCGACTTACCCGGGGAGCTGTTTTTT
TRBJ1-6 - - TRBV25-1 CASRGAGSPLHF TGTGCCAGCCGGGGGGCAGGGTCACCCCTCCACTTT
TRBJ1-1 - - TRBV7-9 CASSLAQGAFF TGTGCCAGCAGCTTAGCGCAGGGAGCTTTCTTT
TRBJ1-2 - - TRBV27 CASSSQTANYGYTF TGTGCCAGCAGTTCCCAGACAGCTAACTATGGCTACACCTTC
TRBJ2-1 - - TRBV11-3 CASSPSARGPEQFF TGTGCCAGCAGCCCCTCCGCGAGAGGCCCGGAGCAGTTCTTC
TRBJ2-2 - TRBD2 TRBV7-6 CASSLGPLRGRGPGELFF TGTGCCAGCAGCTTAGGCCCCCTCCGGGGGAGGGGACCCGGGGAGCTGTTTTTT
TRBJ2-3 - - TRBV14 CASSRRGTDTQYF TGTGCCAGCAGCCGCAGGGGCACAGATACGCAGTATTTT
TRBJ2-7 - - TRBV9 CASSVGSVALDEQYF TGTGCCAGCAGCGTAGGGTCGGTTGCTTTAGACGAGCAGTACTTC
TRBJ1-1 - - TRBV28 CASSEYGVLNTEAFF TGTGCCAGCTCGGAATACGGGGTCCTGAACACTGAAGCTTTCTTT
TRBJ2-7 - TRBD1 TRBV6-5 CASRPGGKYEQYF TGTGCCAGCAGGCCAGGGGGCAAGTACGAGCAGTACTTC
TRBJ2-1 once - TRBV6-5 CASSYSSGSYNEQFF TGTGCCAGCAGTTACTCTTCAGGGTCCTACAATGAGCAGTTCTTC